This TCR beta chain was documented in a study of OX40 agonist ivuxolimab in advanced cancers. Study at large: Cancers in dose escalation were hepatocellular, melanoma, renal cell and head and neck. Subjects had a mean age of about 65 years, with a range of about 20 to 85; less than 90% were male. Overall study results and limits: In CD8+ T cells, expanded clones were on average more numerous than in CD4+.

This clone has more than one count but fewer than ten. Its specificity is not known. A history of autoimmune disease or systemic immunosuppression excluded patients. Sequencing was performed with immunoSEQ multiplex PCR; in TCRdb, only in-frame clones are kept and a portion is missing. The table includes about 70,000 clones, around 88% detected once. The clonotype originates from an adult with an advanced solid tumor such as melanoma, head and neck, liver or kidney cancer. The material was CD4+ or CD8+ T cells sorted from blood, obtained in a trial of the OX40 agonist ivuxolimab.

In nucleotides, the CDR3 is TGCAGCGTTTCCGGGACAGGGGGCTACACCGGGGAGCTGTTTTTT. It yields the protein CSVSGTGGYTGELFF. The chain is built from TRBV29-1 and TRBJ2-2; 12 nucleotides match TRBD1. In germline, CDR1 is SQVTM, CDR2 ANQGSEA. The V gene end was trimmed by 5 bases and the J gene end by 3 bases; junction bases not matched to a gene: 4. This CDR3 spans 15 amino acids.